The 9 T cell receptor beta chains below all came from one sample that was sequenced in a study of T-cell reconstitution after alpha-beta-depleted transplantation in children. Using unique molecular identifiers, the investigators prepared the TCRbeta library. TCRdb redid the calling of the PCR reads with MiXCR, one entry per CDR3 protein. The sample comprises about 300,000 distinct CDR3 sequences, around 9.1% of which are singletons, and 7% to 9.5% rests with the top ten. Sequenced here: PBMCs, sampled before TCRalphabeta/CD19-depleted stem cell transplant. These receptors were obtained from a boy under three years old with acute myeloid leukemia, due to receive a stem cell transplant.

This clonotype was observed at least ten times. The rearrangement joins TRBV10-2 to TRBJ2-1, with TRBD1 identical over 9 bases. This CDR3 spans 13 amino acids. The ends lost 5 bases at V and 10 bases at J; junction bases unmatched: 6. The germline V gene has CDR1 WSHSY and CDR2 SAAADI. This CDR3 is CASSLGTGNEQFF. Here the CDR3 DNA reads TGCGCCAGCAGTCTTGGGACAGGGAACGAGCAGTTCTTC.

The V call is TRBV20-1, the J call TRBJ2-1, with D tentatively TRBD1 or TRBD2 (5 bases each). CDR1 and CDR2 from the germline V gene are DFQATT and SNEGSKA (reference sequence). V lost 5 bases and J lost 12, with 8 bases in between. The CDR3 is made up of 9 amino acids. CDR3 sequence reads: CSAGGRQFF. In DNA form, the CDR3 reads TGCAGTGCTGGGGGACGGCAGTTCTTC.

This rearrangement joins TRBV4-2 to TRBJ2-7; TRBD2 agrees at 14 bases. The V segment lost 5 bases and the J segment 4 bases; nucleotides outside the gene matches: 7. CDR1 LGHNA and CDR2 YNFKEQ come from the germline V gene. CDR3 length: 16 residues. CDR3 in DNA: TGTGCCAGCAGCAAGGGACTAGCGGGAGTGAGATACGAGCAGTACTTC. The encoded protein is CASSKGLAGVRYEQYF.

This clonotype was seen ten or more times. The CDR3 spells CATSRDGGRAYNEQFF. The CDR3 nucleotides are TGTGCCACCAGCAGAGATGGTGGGAGGGCCTACAATGAGCAGTTCTTC. J is TRBJ2-1 and V is TRBV15; 7 nucleotides agree with TRBD2. Germline CDR1 LNHNV, CDR2 YYDKDF (reference sequence). This CDR3 is built from 16 residues. With V trimmed by 0 bases and J by 2 bases, 4 bases remained unmatched. Combining the CDR3 with reference TRBV15 and TRBJ2-1 gives the whole variable domain DAMVIQNPRYQVTQFGKPVTLSCSQTLNHNVMYWYQQKSSQAPKLLFHYYDKDFNNEADTPDNFQSRRPNTSFCFLDIRSPGLGDTAMYLCATSRDGGRAYNEQFFGPGTRLTVL.

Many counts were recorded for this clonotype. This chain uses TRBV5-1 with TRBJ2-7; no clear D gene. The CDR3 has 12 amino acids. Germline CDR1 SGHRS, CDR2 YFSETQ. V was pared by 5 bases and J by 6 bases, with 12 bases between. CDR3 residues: CASSRVRIEQYF. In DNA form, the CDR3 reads TGCGCCAGCAGTCGGGTCCGCATCGAGCAGTACTTC.

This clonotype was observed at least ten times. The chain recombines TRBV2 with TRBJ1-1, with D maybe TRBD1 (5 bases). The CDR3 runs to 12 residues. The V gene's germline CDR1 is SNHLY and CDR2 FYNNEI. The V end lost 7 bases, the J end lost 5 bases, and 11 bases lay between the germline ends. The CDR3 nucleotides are TGTGCCAGCAATAATGGGGGAACTGAAGCTTTCTTT. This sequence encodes CASNNGGTEAFF.

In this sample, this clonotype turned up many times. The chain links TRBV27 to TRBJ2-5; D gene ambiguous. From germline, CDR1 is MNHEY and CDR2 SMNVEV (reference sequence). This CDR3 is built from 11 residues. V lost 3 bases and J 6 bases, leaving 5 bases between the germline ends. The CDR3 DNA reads TGTGCCAGCAGTTTTGGAAAGACCCAGTACTTC. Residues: CASSFGKTQYF.

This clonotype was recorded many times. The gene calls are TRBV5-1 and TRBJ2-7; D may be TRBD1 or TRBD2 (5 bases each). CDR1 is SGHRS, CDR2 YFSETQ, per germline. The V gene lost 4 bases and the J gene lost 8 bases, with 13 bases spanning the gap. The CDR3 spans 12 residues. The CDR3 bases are TGCGCCAGCAGCGATATTCCGGGACAGCAGTACTTC. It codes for CASSDIPGQQYF.

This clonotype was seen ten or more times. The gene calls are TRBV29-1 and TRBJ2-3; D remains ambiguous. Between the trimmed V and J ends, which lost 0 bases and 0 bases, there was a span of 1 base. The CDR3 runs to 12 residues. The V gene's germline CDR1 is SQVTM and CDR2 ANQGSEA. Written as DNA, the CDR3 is TGCAGCGTTGAAGATAGCACAGATACGCAGTATTTT. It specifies CSVEDSTDTQYF.